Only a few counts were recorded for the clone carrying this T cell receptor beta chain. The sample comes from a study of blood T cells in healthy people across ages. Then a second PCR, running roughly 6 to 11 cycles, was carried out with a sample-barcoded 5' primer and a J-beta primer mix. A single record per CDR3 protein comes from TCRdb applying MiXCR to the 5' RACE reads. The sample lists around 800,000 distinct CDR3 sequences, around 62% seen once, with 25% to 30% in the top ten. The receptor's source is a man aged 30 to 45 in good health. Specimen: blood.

This CDR3 is CASCPDQPQHF. DNA of the CDR3: TGCGCCAGCTGCCCGGATCAGCCCCAGCATTTT. V usage is TRBV5-1 and J usage is TRBJ1-5; D unclear. CDR3 length: 11 amino acids. V lost 7 bases, J lost 5 bases, and 7 bases lay in between. The V gene's germline CDR1 is SGHRS and CDR2 YFSETQ.